This TCR beta chain was sequenced for a study of T-cell reconstitution after alpha-beta-depleted transplantation in children. Study-level points and caveats: Reportedly, roughly two months post-transplant, alpha-beta T cells arose from several hundred expanded graft clones. Some patients showed high day-60 TCRbeta diversity, which derived from surviving recipient T cells and thymic progenitors.

Unique molecular identifiers were incorporated during preparation of the TCRbeta library. One entry per CDR3 protein results from TCRdb running MiXCR on the PCR reads. The table includes about 250,000 distinct CDR3 sequences, roughly 25% detected once. Trimming pared 3 bases from V and 6 bases from J, leaving 15 bases between. This CDR3 is built from 15 residues. In regard to this clonotype: Its antigen is not identified.

Here the sequenced sample was PBMCs, mostly from graft donor cells, taken 360 days after TCRalphabeta/CD19-depleted stem cell transplant. The chain employs TRBV12-3 or TRBV12-4 and TRBJ1-5; D is undetermined. The sequence was obtained from a female patient between 2 and 15 years old who had a stem cell transplant for congenital amegakaryocytic thrombocytopenia, so the T cells may come from the graft donor. CDR3 protein: CASSLSVVRSQPQHF. The CDR3 nucleotides are TGTGCCAGCAGTTTGTCGGTAGTCAGGAGTCAGCCCCAGCATTTT.